The T cell receptor beta chain described here comes from a study of T cells after yellow fever vaccination. TCRdb reprocessed the 5' RACE reads via MiXCR and lists one record per CDR3 protein. Of 550,000 or so distinct CDR3 sequences detected, around 21% appear once; the ten largest clones hold around 15%. Trimming took 6 bases from V and 7 from J, leaving 19 bases between them. The CDR3 spans 13 residues. CDR1 is DFQATT and CDR2 is SNEGSKA in the germline V gene (reference sequence). Source: PBMCs, taken 15 days after the yellow fever booster vaccination. The sequence was obtained from a man under 40 who received the YFV17D yellow fever vaccine. This sequence joins TRBV20-1 and TRBJ2-7; no definite D call. The CDR3, as DNA: TGCAGTGCCCTACACCACCAATCTACGGAGCAGTACTTC. Translating gives CSALHHQSTEQYF.